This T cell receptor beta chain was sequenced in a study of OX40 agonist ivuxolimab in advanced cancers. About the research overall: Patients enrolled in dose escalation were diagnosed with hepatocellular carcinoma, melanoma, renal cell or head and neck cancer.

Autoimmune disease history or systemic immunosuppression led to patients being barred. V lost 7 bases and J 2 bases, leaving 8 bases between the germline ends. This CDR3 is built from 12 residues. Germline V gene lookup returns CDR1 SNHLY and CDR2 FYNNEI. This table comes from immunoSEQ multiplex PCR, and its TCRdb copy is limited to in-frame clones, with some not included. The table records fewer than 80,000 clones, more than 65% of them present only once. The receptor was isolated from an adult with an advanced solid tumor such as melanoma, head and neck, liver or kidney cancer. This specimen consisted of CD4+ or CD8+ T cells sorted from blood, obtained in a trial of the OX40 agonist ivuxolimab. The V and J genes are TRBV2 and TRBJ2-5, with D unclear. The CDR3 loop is CASTGEQETQYF. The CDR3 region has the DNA TGTGCCAGCACTGGCGAACAAGAGACCCAGTACTTC. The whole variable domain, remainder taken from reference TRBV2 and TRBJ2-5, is EPEVTQTPSHQVTQMGQEVILRCVPISNHLYFYWYRQILGQKVEFLVSFYNNEISEKSEIFDDQFSVERPDGSNFTLKIRSTKLEDSAMYFCASTGEQETQYFGPGTRLLVL.